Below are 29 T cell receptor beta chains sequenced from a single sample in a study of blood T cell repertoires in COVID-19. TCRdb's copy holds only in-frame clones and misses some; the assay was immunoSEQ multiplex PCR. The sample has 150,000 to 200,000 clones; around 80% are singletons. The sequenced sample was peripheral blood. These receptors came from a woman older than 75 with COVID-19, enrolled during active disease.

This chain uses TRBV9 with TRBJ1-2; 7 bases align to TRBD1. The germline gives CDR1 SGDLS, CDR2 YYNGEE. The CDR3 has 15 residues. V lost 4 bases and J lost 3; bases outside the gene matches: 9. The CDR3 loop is CASSIDGTAHYGYTF. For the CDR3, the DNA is TGTGCCAGCAGCATAGACGGGACAGCTCACTATGGCTACACCTTC.

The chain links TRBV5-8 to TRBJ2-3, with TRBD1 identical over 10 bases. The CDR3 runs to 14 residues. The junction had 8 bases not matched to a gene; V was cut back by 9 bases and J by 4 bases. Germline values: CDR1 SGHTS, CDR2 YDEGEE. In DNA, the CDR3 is TGTGCCACCAACCTGGGGACAGGGGCAGATACGCAGTATTTT. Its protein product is CATNLGTGADTQYF.

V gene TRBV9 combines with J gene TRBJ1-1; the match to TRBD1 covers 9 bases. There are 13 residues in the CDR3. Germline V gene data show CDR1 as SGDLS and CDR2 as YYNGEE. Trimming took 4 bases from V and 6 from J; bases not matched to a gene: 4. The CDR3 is CASSTRQGAEAFF. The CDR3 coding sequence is TGTGCCAGCAGCACCCGACAGGGGGCTGAAGCTTTCTTT.

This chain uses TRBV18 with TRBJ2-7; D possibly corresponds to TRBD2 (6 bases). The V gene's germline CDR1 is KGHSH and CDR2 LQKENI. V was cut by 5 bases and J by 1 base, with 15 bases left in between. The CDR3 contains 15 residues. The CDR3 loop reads CASSIPGGLSYEQYF. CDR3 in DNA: TGTGCCAGCTCAATCCCCGGGGGTCTATCCTACGAGCAGTACTTC.

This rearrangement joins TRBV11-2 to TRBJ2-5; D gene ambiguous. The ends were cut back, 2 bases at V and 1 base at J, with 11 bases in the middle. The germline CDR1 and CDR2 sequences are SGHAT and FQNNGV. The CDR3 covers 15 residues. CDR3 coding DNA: TGTGCCAGCAGCTTATTTTTGACACCCCAAGAGACCCAGTACTTC. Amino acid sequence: CASSLFLTPQETQYF.

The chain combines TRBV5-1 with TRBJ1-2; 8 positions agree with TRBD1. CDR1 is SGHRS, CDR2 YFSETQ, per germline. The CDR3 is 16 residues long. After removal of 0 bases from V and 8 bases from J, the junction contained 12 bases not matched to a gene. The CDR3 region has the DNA TGCGCCAGCAGCTTGGTACTGACAGGGGCTTCGGGGGGCTACACCTTC. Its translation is CASSLVLTGASGGYTF.

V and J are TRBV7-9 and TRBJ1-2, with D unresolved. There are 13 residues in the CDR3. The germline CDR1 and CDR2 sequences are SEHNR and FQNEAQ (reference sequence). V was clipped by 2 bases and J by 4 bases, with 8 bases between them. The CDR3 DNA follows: TGTGCCAGCAGCTTACAACCGGTCTATGGCTACACCTTC. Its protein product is CASSLQPVYGYTF.

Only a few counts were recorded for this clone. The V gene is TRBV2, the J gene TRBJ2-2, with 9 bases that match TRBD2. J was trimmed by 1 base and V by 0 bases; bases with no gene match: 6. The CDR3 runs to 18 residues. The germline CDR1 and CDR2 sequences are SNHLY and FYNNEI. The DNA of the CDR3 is TGTGCCAGCAGTGAAGCAGGACTAGCGATAATGAACACCGGGGAGCTGTTTTTT. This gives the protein CASSEAGLAIMNTGELFF.

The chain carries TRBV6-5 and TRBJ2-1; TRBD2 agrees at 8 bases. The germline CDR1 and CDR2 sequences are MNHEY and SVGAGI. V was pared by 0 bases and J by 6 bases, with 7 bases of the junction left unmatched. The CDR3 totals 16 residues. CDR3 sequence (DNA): TGTGCCAGCAGTTACTCTCCCTTAGCGGGATTCAATGAGCAGTTCTTC. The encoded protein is CASSYSPLAGFNEQFF.

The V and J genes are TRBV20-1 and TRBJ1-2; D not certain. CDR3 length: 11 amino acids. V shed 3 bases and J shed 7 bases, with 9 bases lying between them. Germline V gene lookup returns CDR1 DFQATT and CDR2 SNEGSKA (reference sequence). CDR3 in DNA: TGCAGTGCTAGGAGGGATGTTGGCTACACCTTC. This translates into CSARRDVGYTF.

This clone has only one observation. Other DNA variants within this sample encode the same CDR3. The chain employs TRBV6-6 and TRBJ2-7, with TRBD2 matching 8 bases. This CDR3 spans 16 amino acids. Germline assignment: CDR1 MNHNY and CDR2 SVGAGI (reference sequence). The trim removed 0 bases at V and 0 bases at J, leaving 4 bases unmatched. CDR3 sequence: CASSYSTSGSSYEQYF. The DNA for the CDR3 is TGTGCCAGCAGTTACTCAACTAGCGGCAGCTCCTACGAGCAGTACTTC.

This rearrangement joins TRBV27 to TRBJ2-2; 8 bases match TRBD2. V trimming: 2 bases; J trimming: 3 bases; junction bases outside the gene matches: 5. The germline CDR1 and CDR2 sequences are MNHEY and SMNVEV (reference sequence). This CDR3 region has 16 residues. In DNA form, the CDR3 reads TGTGCCAGCAGTTTAAACCGGGGGGGGGACACCGGGGAGCTGTTTTTT. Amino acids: CASSLNRGGDTGELFF.

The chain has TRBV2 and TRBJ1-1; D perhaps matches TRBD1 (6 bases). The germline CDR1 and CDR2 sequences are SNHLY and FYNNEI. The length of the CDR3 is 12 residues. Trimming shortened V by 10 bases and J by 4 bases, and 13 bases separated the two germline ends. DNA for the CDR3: TGTGCCAAAAACAGGGATGGCACTGAAGCTTTCTTT. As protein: CAKNRDGTEAFF.

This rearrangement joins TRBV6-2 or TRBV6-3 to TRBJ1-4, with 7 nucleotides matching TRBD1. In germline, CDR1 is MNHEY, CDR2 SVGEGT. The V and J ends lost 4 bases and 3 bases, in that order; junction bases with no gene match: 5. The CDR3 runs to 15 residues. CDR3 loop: CASSWSTGPNEKLFF. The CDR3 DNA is TGTGCCAGCAGTTGGTCGACAGGGCCTAATGAAAAACTGTTTTTT.

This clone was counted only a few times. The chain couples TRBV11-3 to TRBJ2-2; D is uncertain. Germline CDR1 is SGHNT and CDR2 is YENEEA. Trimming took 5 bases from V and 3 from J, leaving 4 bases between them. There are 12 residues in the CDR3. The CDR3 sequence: CASSPYTGELFF. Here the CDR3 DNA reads TGTGCCAGCAGCCCTTACACCGGGGAGCTGTTTTTT.

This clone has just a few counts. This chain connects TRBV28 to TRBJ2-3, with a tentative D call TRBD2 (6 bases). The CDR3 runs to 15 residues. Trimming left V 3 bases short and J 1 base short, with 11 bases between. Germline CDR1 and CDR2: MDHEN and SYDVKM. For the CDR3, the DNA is TGTGCCAGCAGTTTGGGGGGTTTACGCACAGATACGCAGTATTTT. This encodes CASSLGGLRTDTQYF.

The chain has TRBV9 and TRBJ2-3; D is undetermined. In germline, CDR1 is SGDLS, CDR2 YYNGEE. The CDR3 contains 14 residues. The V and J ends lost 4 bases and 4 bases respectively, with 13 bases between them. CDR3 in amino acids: CASSSRLPPDTQYF. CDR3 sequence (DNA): TGTGCCAGCAGCTCAAGACTCCCTCCAGATACGCAGTATTTT.

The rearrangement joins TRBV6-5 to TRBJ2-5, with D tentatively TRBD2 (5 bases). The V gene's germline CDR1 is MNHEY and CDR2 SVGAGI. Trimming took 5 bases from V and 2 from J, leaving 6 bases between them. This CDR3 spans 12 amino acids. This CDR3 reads CASSPGQETQYF. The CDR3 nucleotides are TGTGCCAGCAGTCCGGGGCAAGAGACCCAGTACTTC.

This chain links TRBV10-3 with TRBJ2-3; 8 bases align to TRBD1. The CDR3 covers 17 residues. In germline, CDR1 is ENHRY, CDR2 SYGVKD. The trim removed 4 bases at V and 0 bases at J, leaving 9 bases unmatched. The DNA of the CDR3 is TGTGCCATCAGTGGCTCCGGGACAGGAGCTAGCACAGATACGCAGTATTTT. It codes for CAISGSGTGASTDTQYF.

The CDR3 DNA reads TGTGCTAGTGGCCCTTCGGACAGGGACGACGAGCAGTACTTC. Amino acid sequence: CASGPSDRDDEQYF. The V call is TRBV12-5, the J call TRBJ2-7, with 8 bases fitting TRBD1. CDR3 size: 14 residues. CDR1 and CDR2 from the germline V gene are LGHNT and FRNRAP. J lost 5 bases, V lost 6 bases, and 9 bases had no gene match.

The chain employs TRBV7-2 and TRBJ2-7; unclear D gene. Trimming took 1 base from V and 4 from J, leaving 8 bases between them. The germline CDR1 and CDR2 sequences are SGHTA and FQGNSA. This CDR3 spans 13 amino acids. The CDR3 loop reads CASSLEIQYEQYF. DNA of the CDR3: TGTGCCAGCAGCTTAGAAATACAGTACGAGCAGTACTTC.

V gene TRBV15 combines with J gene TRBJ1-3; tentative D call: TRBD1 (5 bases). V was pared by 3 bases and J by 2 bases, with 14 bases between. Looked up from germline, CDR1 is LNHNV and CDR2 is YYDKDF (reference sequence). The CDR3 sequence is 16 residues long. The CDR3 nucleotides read TGTGCCACCAGCAGGAAGGGGTTACCTGCTGGAAACACCATATATTTT. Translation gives CATSRKGLPAGNTIYF.

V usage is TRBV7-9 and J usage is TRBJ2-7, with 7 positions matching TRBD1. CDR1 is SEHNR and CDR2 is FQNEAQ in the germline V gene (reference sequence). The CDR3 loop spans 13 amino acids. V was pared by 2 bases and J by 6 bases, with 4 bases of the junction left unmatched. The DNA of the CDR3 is TGTGCCAGCAGCTTAACCTCAGGGGGCGAGCAGTACTTC. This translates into CASSLTSGGEQYF.

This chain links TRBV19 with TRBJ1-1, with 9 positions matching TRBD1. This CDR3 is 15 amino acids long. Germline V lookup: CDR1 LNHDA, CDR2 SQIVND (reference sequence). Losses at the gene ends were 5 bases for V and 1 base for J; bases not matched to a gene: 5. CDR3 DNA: TGTGCCAGTAGTCCGCGGACAGGGGCGAACACTGAAGCTTTCTTT. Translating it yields CASSPRTGANTEAFF.

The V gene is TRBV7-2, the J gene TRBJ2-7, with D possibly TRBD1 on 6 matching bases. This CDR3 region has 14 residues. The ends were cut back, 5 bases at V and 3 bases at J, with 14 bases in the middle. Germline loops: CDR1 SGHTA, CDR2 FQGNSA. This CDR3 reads CASSLQGSNYEQYF. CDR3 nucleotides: TGTGCCAGCAGCCTACAGGGATCTAACTACGAGCAGTACTTC.

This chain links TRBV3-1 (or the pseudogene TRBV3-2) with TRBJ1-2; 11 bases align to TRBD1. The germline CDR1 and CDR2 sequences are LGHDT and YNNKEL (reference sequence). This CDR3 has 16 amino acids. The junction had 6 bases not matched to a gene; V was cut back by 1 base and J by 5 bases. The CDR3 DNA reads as TGTGCCAGCAGCCAAGGGTGGACAGGGGGCTTATATGGCTACACCTTC. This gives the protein CASSQGWTGGLYGYTF.

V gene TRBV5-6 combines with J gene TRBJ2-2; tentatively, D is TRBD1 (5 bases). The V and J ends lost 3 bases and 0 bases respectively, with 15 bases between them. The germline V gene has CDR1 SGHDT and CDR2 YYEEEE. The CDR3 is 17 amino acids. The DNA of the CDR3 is TGTGCCAGCAGCTCCCTGACAGCCCCCCCGAACACCGGGGAGCTGTTTTTT. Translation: CASSSLTAPPNTGELFF.

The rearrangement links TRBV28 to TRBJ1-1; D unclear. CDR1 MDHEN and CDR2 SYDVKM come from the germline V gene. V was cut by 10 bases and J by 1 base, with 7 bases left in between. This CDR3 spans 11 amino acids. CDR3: CAIYSNTEAFF. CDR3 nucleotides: TGTGCCATCTACTCGAACACTGAAGCTTTCTTT.

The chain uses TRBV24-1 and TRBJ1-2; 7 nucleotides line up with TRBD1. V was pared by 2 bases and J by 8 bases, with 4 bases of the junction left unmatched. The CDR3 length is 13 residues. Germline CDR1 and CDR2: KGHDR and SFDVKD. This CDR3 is CATSDSTGRGYTF. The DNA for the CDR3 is TGTGCCACCAGTGATTCGACAGGGAGAGGCTACACCTTC.